This section outlines one TCR beta chain sequence together with its context. According to the study, genomic DNA was the template for TCR beta VDJ and CDR3 profiling. TCRdb processed the reads anew with MiXCR; each CDR3 protein has one entry. The sample lists a few hundred thousand distinct CDR3 sequences, about two thirds occurring once. Trimming left V 5 bases short and J 15 bases short, with 25 bases between. Germline V gives CDR1 SGHTA, CDR2 FQGNSA. The CDR3 is made up of 15 amino acids. The sample belongs to a study of CD8+CD57+ T cells in acquired aplastic anemia. The source material was sorted CD4+, CD8+, or CD8+CD57+ T cells (not recorded which) from PBMCs. This receptor was taken from a human donor in good health, serving as a control. J is TRBJ1-4 and V is TRBV7-2; D unresolved. In nucleotides, the CDR3 is TGTGCCAGCAGCCGGGCGCTAGACTCTGAGCAAAACTTGTTTTTT. Its protein product is CASSRALDSEQNLFF. Together with reference TRBV7-2 and TRBJ1-4, the CDR3 gives the full variable domain: GAGVSQSPSNKVTEKGKDVELRCDPISGHTALYWYRQSLGQGLEFLIYFQGNSAPDKSGLPSDRFSAERTGGSVSTLTIQRTQQEDSAVYLCASSRALDSEQNLFFGSGTQLSVL.